The text below deals with one TCR beta chain. Its specificity is unknown. The source of the sample is a study of cytomegalovirus exposure and HLA in healthy donors. PCR employed 60 Vbeta and 13 Jbeta primers. Data came from immunoSEQ multiplex PCR; TCRdb stores just in-frame clones and leaves some out. This sample has approximately 170,000 clones, with around 82% found just once. V lost 5 bases and J 5 bases, leaving 11 bases between the germline ends. The germline gives CDR1 SGDLS, CDR2 YYNGEE. The CDR3 is 13 residues long. General study findings and limits: 87-base-pair reads could not separate some V segments, including TRBV6-2 and TRBV6-3. Most TCR sequences were uncommon, yet certain public TCRs appeared in many donors. Reportedly, a later analysis found an Asian-associated ancestry cluster had fewer N-insertions than the roughly 700-donor mean.

This receptor was identified in a male donor in good health and CMV-seronegative. The material sequenced was PBMCs. The chain uses TRBV9 and TRBJ1-5; D gene unclear. DNA for the CDR3: TGTGCCAGCAGTCGTAGAGAAGATCAGCCCCAGCATTTT. The encoded protein is CASSRREDQPQHF.